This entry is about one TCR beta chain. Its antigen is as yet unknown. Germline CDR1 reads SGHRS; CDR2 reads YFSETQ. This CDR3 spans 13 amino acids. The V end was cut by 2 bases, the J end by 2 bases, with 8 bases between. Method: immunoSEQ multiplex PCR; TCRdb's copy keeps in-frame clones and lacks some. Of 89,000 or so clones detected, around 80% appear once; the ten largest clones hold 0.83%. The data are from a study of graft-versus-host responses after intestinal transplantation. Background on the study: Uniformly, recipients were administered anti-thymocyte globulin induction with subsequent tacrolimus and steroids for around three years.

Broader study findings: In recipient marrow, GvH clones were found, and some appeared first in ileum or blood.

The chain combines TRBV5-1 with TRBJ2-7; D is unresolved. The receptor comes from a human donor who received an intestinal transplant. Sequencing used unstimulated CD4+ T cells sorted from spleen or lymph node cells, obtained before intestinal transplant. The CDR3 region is CASSLHSTYEQYF. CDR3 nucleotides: TGCGCCAGCAGCTTACACAGTACCTACGAGCAGTACTTC.